This T cell receptor beta chain appears in the sequencing data of a study of T cells expressing NK-cell markers. For the study at large: Sorted CD3+CD56+NKG2C+, CD3+CD56+NKG2C- and CD3+CD56-NKG2C+ T-cell subsets were beta-chain profiled.

The length of the CDR3 is 14 residues. CDR1 is SGHVS, CDR2 FNYEAQ, per germline. One entry per CDR3 protein, without DNA, is what TCRdb gives after re-calling the 5' RACE reads. The sample totals 300,000 to 450,000 distinct CDR3 sequences. This clonotype was sampled from a man aged 18 to 69 in good health. Sequenced sample: blood T cells: a sorted CD56 or NKG2C T cell subset, CD4+ or CD8+ T cells, or bulk PBMC T cells (not recorded which). The gene calls are TRBV7-6 and TRBJ1-6; TCRdb's assignment of TRBD1 cannot be checked, as there is no DNA. The CDR3 is CASSSGRGNSPLHF.